A selection of T cell receptor beta chains follows, all from one sample in a study of beta chain features in type 1 diabetes. The data were produced by immunoSEQ multiplex PCR, yet TCRdb's version contains in-frame clones alone and is incomplete. The data contain fewer than 350,000 clones, around 20% of them seen just once; the ten biggest clones take up 0.035% to 0.055%. Sequencing was done on a sample of naive CD4+ T cells from blood. The source of these receptors is a woman in her late teens or twenties in good health. The CDR3 runs from the conserved cysteine through the conserved F or W. A D gene is named only where the DNA matches it firmly. Rows may omit the clone size; those that give it use once, few, many or a size class.

d_gene | j_gene | abundance | v_gene | CDR3aa
NA | TRBJ2-7 | NA | TRBV6-1 | CASNPGAVVAQYF
TRBD2 | TRBJ2-3 | NA | TRBV30 | CAWSVGPSGVTDTQYF
NA | TRBJ2-2 | few | TRBV5-1 | CASAGLSTGELFF
NA | TRBJ2-5 | few | TRBV29-1 | CSVGLSGSFQETQYF
TRBD2 | TRBJ2-1 | NA | TRBV10-3 | CAISEAIGTSGRGNEQFF
NA | TRBJ1-5 | NA | TRBV7-9 | CASSLLAGGNQPQHF
NA | TRBJ2-3 | NA | TRBV25-1 | CASSERGRPDTQYF
TRBD1 | TRBJ2-7 | NA | TRBV10-3 | CATVREGTGSYEQYF
NA | TRBJ2-1 | NA | TRBV14 | CASSHQGLRRDEQFF
NA | TRBJ2-7 | NA | TRBV2 | CASSRPGDTYEQYF
NA | TRBJ2-1 | few | TRBV27 | CASSSRGQLVGNEQFF
NA | TRBJ2-7 | NA | TRBV10-3 | CAIGRTGYEQYF
NA | TRBJ1-3 | few | TRBV7-9 | CASSTASSGNTIYF
NA | TRBJ1-5 | few | TRBV30 | CAWSGGVQPQHF
NA | TRBJ1-3 | NA | TRBV4-1 | CASSQPTGRNTIYF
NA | TRBJ2-6 | NA | TRBV27 | CASSQRGGANVLTF
TRBD1 | TRBJ1-5 | few | TRBV5-1 | CASSVTGESNQPQHF
NA | TRBJ2-5 | few | TRBV7-9 | CASSLATGMGETQYF
NA | TRBJ2-1 | NA | TRBV7-2 | CASSPRLANPGDEQFF
NA | TRBJ1-2 | NA | TRBV11-2 | CASSSVGGGYTF
NA | TRBJ2-3 | few | TRBV5-4 | CASSPSAMIDTQYF
NA | TRBJ2-5 | few | TRBV5-1 | CASSLAAGKARETQYF
NA | TRBJ1-2 | NA | TRBV5-1 | CASSLQPSYGYTF
NA | TRBJ2-1 | NA | TRBV5-1 | CASSLGSQGNEQFF
TRBD2 | TRBJ2-3 | NA | TRBV9 | CASSVRGRARTDTQYF
NA | TRBJ1-1 | few | TRBV29-1 | CSVPEVSRTEAFF
TRBD2 | TRBJ2-1 | few | TRBV19 | CASSIALAGGSGNEQFF
TRBD1 | TRBJ2-7 | few | TRBV6-6 | CASSPGTGNDEQYF
TRBD1 | TRBJ1-1 | few | TRBV29-1 | CSVRGLVTEAFF
NA | TRBJ2-3 | few | TRBV29-1 | CSVEDALGLGTDTQYF
TRBD1 | TRBJ1-1 | few | TRBV5-4 | CASSWDRNTEAFF